This TCR beta chain came from a study of blood T cell repertoires in COVID-19. CDR3 length equals 16 residues. V lost 0 bases, J lost 3 bases, and 12 bases lay in between. Germline V gives CDR1 LGHNA, CDR2 YNFKEQ. The data were produced by immunoSEQ multiplex PCR, yet TCRdb's version contains in-frame clones alone and is incomplete. The sample lists about 84,000 clones; around 88% were seen once. The V call is TRBV4-2, the J call TRBJ2-1, with D possibly TRBD2 on 6 matching bases. This TCR was sampled from an elderly man with active or convalescent COVID-19. The specimen was peripheral blood. The DNA of the CDR3 is TGTGCCAGCAGCCAAGAAGACGGGAGAGGCTACAATGAGCAGTTCTTC. It translates to CASSQEDGRGYNEQFF.